The 13 T cell receptor beta chains below all came from one sample that was sequenced in a study of shared clonotypes between healthy human individuals. Clones were read by immunoSEQ multiplex PCR, and TCRdb kept only the in-frame ones, dropping some. Of roughly 500,000 clones listed, about 72% are singletons. What was sequenced was PBMCs. The receptors come from a woman aged 40 to 55 in good health. Some clones in this sample may be carry-over from other donors' samples.

A single count supports this clone. V is TRBV5-1 and J is TRBJ2-7, with a tentative D call TRBD2 (6 bases). Germline loops: CDR1 SGHRS, CDR2 YFSETQ. Trimming took 2 bases from V and 0 from J, leaving 15 bases between them. This CDR3 contains 16 residues. The CDR3 protein is CASSFLAAGNSYEQYF. CDR3 nucleotide sequence: TGCGCCAGCAGCTTTTTAGCGGCGGGAAACTCCTACGAGCAGTACTTC. Drawing the rest from reference TRBV5-1 and TRBJ2-7, the complete variable domain is KAGVTQTPRYLIKTRGQQVTLSCSPISGHRSVSWYQQTPGQGLQFLFEYFSETQRNKGNFPGRFSGRQFSNSRSEMNVSTLELGDSALYLCASSFLAAGNSYEQYFGPGTRLTVT.

The CDR3 spells CASSMGQGIYEQYF. CDR3 in DNA: TGTGCCAGTAGTATGGGACAGGGAATCTACGAGCAGTACTTC. V is TRBV19 and J is TRBJ2-7; the match to TRBD1 covers 9 bases. V lost 3 bases to trimming and J lost 3 bases; unmatched junction nucleotides: 3. CDR1 is LNHDA and CDR2 is SQIVND in the germline V gene (reference sequence). CDR3 length: 14 amino acids. Using reference TRBV19 and TRBJ2-7 for the parts outside the CDR3, the full variable domain is DGGITQSPKYLFRKEGQNVTLSCEQNLNHDAMYWYRQDPGQGLRLIYYSQIVNDFQKGDIAEGYSVSREKKESFPLTVTSAQKNPTAFYLCASSMGQGIYEQYFGPGTRLTVT.

The V gene is TRBV19, the J gene TRBJ2-2, with 14 bases that match TRBD2. CDR1 and CDR2 (germline): LNHDA, SQIVND (reference sequence). The CDR3 sequence is 17 residues long. Germline trimming cut 5 bases from V and 5 bases from J; bases unmatched to any gene: 7. The CDR3 here is CASSPGTSGRGTGELFF. CDR3 DNA: TGTGCCAGTAGTCCCGGGACTAGCGGGAGAGGGACCGGGGAGCTGTTTTTT.

About this clone: A far bigger clonotype differs at one base, so this is likely a read error. This specimen includes other DNA sequences encoding the same CDR3. The genes are TRBV30 and TRBJ2-7; 12 bases line up with TRBD2. Germline-derived CDR1 and CDR2 are GTSNPN and SVGIG (reference sequence). The CDR3 runs 19 residues. After removal of 6 bases from V and 2 bases from J, the junction contained 20 bases not matched to a gene. The CDR3 here is CACRQDRLAGVLQTYEQYF. The DNA of the CDR3 is TGTGCCTGCCGGCAGGATCGACTAGCGGGAGTCCTACAAACCTACGAGCAGTACTTC.

This clone was seen just once. The chain links TRBV7-8 to TRBJ1-1; D not certain. CDR1 is SGHVS, CDR2 FQNEAQ, per germline. CDR3 length: 14 residues. V lost 0 bases and J lost 3, with 8 bases in between. The CDR3 loop reads CASSLARTDTEAFF. DNA of the CDR3: TGTGCCAGCAGCTTAGCGCGGACGGACACTGAAGCTTTCTTT.

This chain connects TRBV27 to TRBJ1-1; D uncertain. V lost 0 bases and J 0 bases, leaving 11 bases between the germline ends. The CDR3 has 16 amino acids. Looked up from germline, CDR1 is MNHEY and CDR2 is SMNVEV (reference sequence). CDR3 residues: CASSLSRRFMNTEAFF. CDR3 bases: TGTGCCAGCAGTTTATCCCGCAGGTTTATGAACACTGAAGCTTTCTTT.

For the CDR3, the DNA is TGTGCCAGCAGTTCAGGGGGCGGCGGCTACACCTTC. Encoded protein: CASSSGGGGYTF. V usage is TRBV27 and J usage is TRBJ1-2; 8 nucleotides line up with TRBD1. Germline CDR1 reads MNHEY; CDR2 reads SMNVEV (reference sequence). The CDR3 totals 12 residues. With 4 bases clipped from V and 8 bases from J, the junction kept 3 bases outside the gene matches.

The J gene is TRBJ2-5, the V gene TRBV7-2; either TRBD1 or TRBD2 may fit D (6 bases each). CDR1 and CDR2 (germline): SGHTA, FQGNSA. The CDR3 is 14 amino acids. Trimming left V 8 bases short and J 4 bases short, with 17 bases between. This CDR3 reads CASAQGGFTETQYF. The CDR3 bases are TGTGCCAGCGCCCAAGGGGGGTTTACAGAGACCCAGTACTTC.

This clone was counted a single time. The chain uses TRBV5-1 and TRBJ2-2; D is undetermined. Per germline, CDR1 SGHRS and CDR2 YFSETQ. This CDR3 spans 18 amino acids. The V end was cut by 0 bases, the J end by 7 bases, with 22 bases between. CDR3: CASSLDLRKRTLIGELFF. Written as DNA, the CDR3 is TGCGCCAGCAGCTTGGACTTGAGGAAGCGAACCCTGATCGGGGAGCTGTTTTTT.

The chain couples TRBV19 to TRBJ2-7, with 9 bases lining up with TRBD2. This CDR3 spans 15 amino acids. The trim removed 6 bases at V and 3 bases at J, leaving 9 bases unmatched. Germline assignment: CDR1 LNHDA and CDR2 SQIVND (reference sequence). CDR3 amino acids: CASSEISGSSYEQYF. DNA of the CDR3: TGTGCCAGTAGCGAAATTAGCGGGAGTAGCTACGAGCAGTACTTC.

This clone showed up many times. V gene TRBV9 combines with J gene TRBJ2-7; TRBD1 matches 7 bases. Germline values: CDR1 SGDLS, CDR2 YYNGEE. This CDR3 region has 14 residues. J lost 4 bases, V lost 4 bases, and 8 bases had no gene match. The CDR3 protein is CASSRGQEPYEQYF. The CDR3 DNA is TGTGCCAGCAGCCGCGGACAGGAACCTTACGAGCAGTACTTC.

DNA for the CDR3: TGTGCCAGCAGCTTAGTTTCGGGGCGCGGCGACACCGGGGAGCTGTTTTTT. It is translated as CASSLVSGRGDTGELFF. The chain couples TRBV7-2 to TRBJ2-2; D may match TRBD1 or TRBD2 (5 bases each). CDR1 and CDR2 from the germline V gene are SGHTA and FQGNSA. Trimming removed 1 base at V and 3 bases at J, with 15 bases between. The CDR3 spans 17 residues.

This chain links TRBV5-1 with TRBJ2-3; the match to TRBD2 covers 7 bases. After removal of 4 bases from V and 2 bases from J, the junction contained 4 bases not matched to a gene. The CDR3 has 14 amino acids. Germline-derived CDR1 and CDR2 are SGHRS and YFSETQ. CDR3 loop: CASSPTSDTDTQYF. The CDR3 DNA follows: TGCGCCAGCAGCCCCACTAGCGACACAGATACGCAGTATTTT.